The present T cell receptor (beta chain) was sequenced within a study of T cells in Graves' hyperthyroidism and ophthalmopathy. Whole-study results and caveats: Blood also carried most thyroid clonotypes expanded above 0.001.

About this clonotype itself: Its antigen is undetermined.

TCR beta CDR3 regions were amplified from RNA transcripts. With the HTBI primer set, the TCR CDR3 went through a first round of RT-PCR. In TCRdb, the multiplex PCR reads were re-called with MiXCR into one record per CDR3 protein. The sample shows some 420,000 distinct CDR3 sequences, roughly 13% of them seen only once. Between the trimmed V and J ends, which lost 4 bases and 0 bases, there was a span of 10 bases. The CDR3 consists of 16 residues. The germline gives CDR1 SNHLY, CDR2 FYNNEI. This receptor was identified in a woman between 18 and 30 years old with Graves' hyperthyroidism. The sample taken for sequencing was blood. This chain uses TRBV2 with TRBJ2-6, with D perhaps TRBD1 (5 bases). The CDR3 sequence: CASSADRNSGANVLTF. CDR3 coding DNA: TGTGCCAGCAGTGCCGACAGAAACTCTGGGGCCAACGTCCTGACTTTC.